The 28 T cell receptor beta chains reported below all come from one sample, sequenced in a study of blood T cell repertoires in COVID-19. Measured with immunoSEQ multiplex PCR; TCRdb has only the in-frame clones, and not every one. The table includes 200,000 or so clones, 82% detected once. Sequences were obtained from peripheral blood. The receptors were sampled from a human donor with acute or convalescent COVID-19. The donor label of this sample is uncertain.

V is TRBV19 and J is TRBJ1-6; 8 bases agree with TRBD1. J gave up 10 bases and V 5 bases, and 7 bases lay outside the gene matches. This CDR3 is built from 14 residues. Germline CDR1 LNHDA, CDR2 SQIVND (reference sequence). CDR3 in amino acids: CASSATGVWSPLHF. The CDR3 coding sequence is TGTGCCAGTAGTGCGACAGGGGTCTGGTCACCCCTCCACTTT. Full variable domain (rest looked up from reference TRBV19 and TRBJ1-6): DGGITQSPKYLFRKEGQNVTLSCEQNLNHDAMYWYRQDPGQGLRLIYYSQIVNDFQKGDIAEGYSVSREKKESFPLTVTSAQKNPTAFYLCASSATGVWSPLHFGNGTRLTVT.

CDR3 sequence reads: CAISEGGADTEAFF. The CDR3 coding sequence is TGTGCCATCAGTGAGGGGGGGGCGGACACTGAAGCTTTCTTT. The genes are TRBV10-3 and TRBJ1-1; D might be TRBD1 (6 bases). This CDR3 has 14 residues. V was pared by 2 bases and J by 3 bases, with 10 bases between. Germline CDR1 is ENHRY and CDR2 is SYGVKD.

The chain uses TRBV3-1 (or the pseudogene TRBV3-2) and TRBJ1-1; 7 positions match TRBD1. In germline, CDR1 is LGHDT, CDR2 YNNKEL (reference sequence). The CDR3 is 14 amino acids. The trim removed 4 bases at V and 5 bases at J, leaving 7 bases unmatched. The CDR3 DNA reads TGTGCCAGCAGCCCGATCGGACAGGCAACTGAAGCTTTCTTT. Amino acid sequence: CASSPIGQATEAFF.

The rearrangement links TRBV18 to TRBJ2-5, with D uncertain. The CDR3 is 14 residues long. Trimming pared 2 bases from V and 2 bases from J, leaving 9 bases between. Germline values: CDR1 KGHSH, CDR2 LQKENI. The CDR3 coding sequence is TGTGCCAGCTCACCATGGGCTACTCAAGAGACCCAGTACTTC. Residues: CASSPWATQETQYF. The whole variable domain, filled in from reference TRBV18 and TRBJ2-5, reads NAGVMQNPRHLVRRRGQEARLRCSPMKGHSHVYWYRQLPEEGLKFMVYLQKENIIDESGMPKERFSAEFPKEGPSILRIQQVVRGDSAAYFCASSPWATQETQYFGPGTRLLVL.

The chain's CDR3 is CSVAPGDGYNEQFF. The DNA of the CDR3 is TGCAGCGTTGCCCCGGGAGACGGTTACAATGAGCAGTTCTTC. The chain joins TRBV29-1 to TRBJ2-1; D is possibly TRBD2 (6 bases). V was clipped by 4 bases and J by 4 bases, with 14 bases between them. Germline CDR1 SQVTM, CDR2 ANQGSEA. This CDR3 has 14 residues.

V gene TRBV9 combines with J gene TRBJ2-2; D is uncertain. This CDR3 region has 16 residues. Germline V gene sequence: CDR1 SGDLS, CDR2 YYNGEE. Trimming took 0 bases from V and 0 from J, leaving 9 bases between them. DNA of the CDR3: TGTGCCAGCAGCGTAGATAACAGAGCGAACACCGGGGAGCTGTTTTTT. Amino acid sequence: CASSVDNRANTGELFF.

V usage is TRBV5-4 and J usage is TRBJ2-5; 12 bases are shared with TRBD2. CDR3 length: 16 residues. Germline V CDR1 and CDR2: SGHNT, YYREEE (reference sequence). V shed 2 bases and J 4 bases; nucleotides not matched to a gene: 6. CDR3 sequence (DNA): TGTGCCAGCAGCTTAGGGACTAGCGGGTTCCGAGAGACCCAGTACTTC. Translated, it gives CASSLGTSGFRETQYF.

V is TRBV4-3 and J is TRBJ1-2, with a possible D match to TRBD1 (6 bases). The germline gives CDR1 LGHNA, CDR2 YSLEER. V was pared by 0 bases and J by 6 bases, with 17 bases between. The CDR3 covers 16 residues. The CDR3 is CASSQDRAGVSDGYTF. The CDR3 DNA follows: TGCGCCAGCAGCCAAGATAGGGCAGGGGTATCGGATGGCTACACCTTC.

The CDR3 nucleotides read TGTGCCAGTAGTATAGGGCAGGGTCGGAACTATGGCTACACCTTC. Translated, it gives CASSIGQGRNYGYTF. This chain links TRBV19 with TRBJ1-2; D is perhaps TRBD1 (5 bases). Trimming stripped 1 base from V and 2 bases from J, with 11 bases between. This CDR3 has 15 amino acids. CDR1 and CDR2 (germline): LNHDA, SQIVND (reference sequence).

V usage is TRBV28 and J usage is TRBJ1-1; D gene unclear. The CDR3 loop spans 11 amino acids. V was shortened by 7 bases and J by 1 base, with 4 bases between the two germline ends. Germline V gives CDR1 MDHEN, CDR2 SYDVKM. The CDR3 here is CASTKNTEAFF. The CDR3 DNA reads TGTGCCAGCACCAAGAACACTGAAGCTTTCTTT.

The chain has TRBV28 and TRBJ2-2; 9 bases are a match to TRBD1. CDR3 length: 14 residues. Trimming took 5 bases from V and 5 from J; bases not matched to a gene: 3. Germline V gene data show CDR1 as MDHEN and CDR2 as SYDVKM. The CDR3 nucleotides are TGTGCCAGCAGTCTCGGACAGGGGACCGGGGAGCTGTTTTTT. It encodes CASSLGQGTGELFF.

This clone came up once. The rearrangement uses TRBV11-2 and TRBJ2-3, with 8 bases lining up with TRBD2. With V trimmed by 5 bases and J by 0 bases, 7 bases remained unmatched. The CDR3 has 16 amino acids. The germline gives CDR1 SGHAT, CDR2 FQNNGV. The CDR3 DNA sequence: TGTGCCAGCAGCCCAGGACTAGCAGCTAGCACAGATACGCAGTATTTT. It is translated as CASSPGLAASTDTQYF.

This chain joins TRBV30 and TRBJ2-7; a possible D gene is TRBD2 (5 bases). The CDR3 covers 15 residues. Germline V gives CDR1 GTSNPN, CDR2 SVGIG (reference sequence). The V gene lost 3 bases and the J gene lost 2 bases, with 17 bases spanning the gap. DNA for the CDR3: TGTGCCTGGAGAAAAAGCGGCCACGGGGCCTACGAGCAGTACTTC. Amino acid sequence: CAWRKSGHGAYEQYF.

The chain uses TRBV27 and TRBJ1-2, with D hard to call. The CDR3 totals 13 residues. From germline, CDR1 is MNHEY and CDR2 SMNVEV (reference sequence). Trimming removed 2 bases at V and 2 bases at J, with 6 bases between. The CDR3 coding sequence is TGTGCCAGCAGTTTACACAGCAACTATGGCTACACCTTC. This translates into CASSLHSNYGYTF.

The V gene is TRBV6-5, the J gene TRBJ2-4; 11 bases are a match to TRBD1. In germline, CDR1 is MNHEY, CDR2 SVGAGI. The CDR3 consists of 15 residues. Trimming at V came to 4 bases and at J to 6 bases, leaving 5 bases not matched to a gene. The CDR3 region is CASSSAGTGGNIQYF. The CDR3 nucleotides read TGTGCCAGCAGTTCCGCCGGGACAGGGGGAAACATTCAGTACTTC.

The chain combines TRBV10-3 with TRBJ2-1, with 9 positions matching TRBD1. The CDR3 covers 13 residues. The junction had 10 bases not matched to a gene; V was cut back by 10 bases and J by 9 bases. Germline loops: CDR1 ENHRY, CDR2 SYGVKD. In nucleotides, the CDR3 is TGTGCCACAAAACCTACAGGGGGCAGTGAGCAGTTCTTC. Translated, it gives CATKPTGGSEQFF.

In its sample, this clone was seen once. The chain carries TRBV18 and TRBJ1-3, with TRBD1 as a possible D gene (5 bases). CDR1 is KGHSH, CDR2 LQKENI, per germline. The CDR3 is 15 residues long. Trimming removed 1 base at V and 1 base at J, with 8 bases between. The CDR3 DNA reads as TGTGCCAGCTCACCACTAGGGACTTCTGGAAACACCATATATTTT. Its protein product is CASSPLGTSGNTIYF. Full variable domain (missing parts from reference TRBV18 and TRBJ1-3): NAGVMQNPRHLVRRRGQEARLRCSPMKGHSHVYWYRQLPEEGLKFMVYLQKENIIDESGMPKERFSAEFPKEGPSILRIQQVVRGDSAAYFCASSPLGTSGNTIYFGEGSWLTVV.

The chain employs TRBV18 and TRBJ1-5; TRBD1 matches 7 bases. Germline assignment: CDR1 KGHSH and CDR2 LQKENI. The CDR3 is 15 residues long. Trimming removed 6 bases from V and 7 bases from J; junction bases left unmatched: 12. The CDR3: CASSQGGGLGQPQHF. As DNA, the CDR3 is TGTGCCAGCTCCCAGGGGGGAGGACTGGGGCAGCCCCAGCATTTT.

V and J are TRBV19 and TRBJ2-7; 11 bases map to TRBD2. There are 19 residues in the CDR3. The ends lost 0 bases at V and 1 base at J; junction bases unmatched: 11. The germline V gene has CDR1 LNHDA and CDR2 SQIVND (reference sequence). The CDR3 DNA reads as TGTGCCAGTAGTATAGATGGAGGGGCGCTAGCGGGAGGTTCCTACGAGCAGTACTTC. Translating gives CASSIDGGALAGGSYEQYF.

The V and J genes are TRBV6-5 and TRBJ1-5; weak D call: TRBD1 (6 bases). CDR3 length equals 15 residues. Germline CDR1 is MNHEY and CDR2 is SVGAGI. Trimming pared 6 bases from V and 1 base from J, leaving 13 bases between. The chain's CDR3 is CASRNMQGSNQPQHF. Here the CDR3 DNA reads TGTGCCAGCAGAAACATGCAGGGGAGCAATCAGCCCCAGCATTTT.

This chain uses TRBV3-1 (or the pseudogene TRBV3-2) with TRBJ1-1; 10 bases align to TRBD1. Germline-derived CDR1 and CDR2 are LGHDT and YNNKEL (reference sequence). The CDR3 runs to 17 residues. V was pared by 5 bases and J by 6 bases, with 15 bases of the junction left unmatched. Here the CDR3 DNA reads TGTGCCAGCAGCACCCGACAGGGGGCTTACGGTTTCGCTGAAGCTTTCTTT. Translated: CASSTRQGAYGFAEAFF.

The genes are TRBV18 and TRBJ2-3; TRBD1 might be the D (5 bases). Per germline, CDR1 KGHSH and CDR2 LQKENI. V lost 4 bases and J lost 2, with 7 bases in between. The CDR3 covers 13 residues. The CDR3 loop reads CASSRGHTDTQYF. CDR3 sequence (DNA): TGTGCCAGCTCACGGGGCCACACAGATACGCAGTATTTT.

V gene TRBV28 combines with J gene TRBJ2-3, with 9 bases aligning to TRBD1. The CDR3 has 14 residues. Losses at the gene ends were 6 bases for V and 4 bases for J; bases not matched to a gene: 5. The germline V gene has CDR1 MDHEN and CDR2 SYDVKM. The CDR3 DNA reads TGTGCCAGCAGGGACAGGGGAGGCCCAGATACGCAGTATTTT. Translation gives CASRDRGGPDTQYF.

This chain joins TRBV5-8 and TRBJ2-1; D is perhaps TRBD2 (5 bases). This CDR3 has 15 residues. Between the trimmed V and J ends, which lost 2 bases and 4 bases, there was a span of 13 bases. Per the germline V gene, CDR1 is SGHTS and CDR2 is YDEGEE. In nucleotides, the CDR3 is TGTGCCAGCAGCTTTGGTAGCGTTCCTTACAATGAGCAGTTCTTC. This gives the protein CASSFGSVPYNEQFF.

Here the CDR3 reads CASSLLAGGLYEQYF. Here the CDR3 DNA reads TGTGCCAGCAGCTTACTAGCGGGAGGGTTATACGAGCAGTACTTC. The rearrangement joins TRBV7-6 to TRBJ2-7, with 12 bases fitting TRBD2. Germline assignment: CDR1 SGHVS and CDR2 FNYEAQ. This CDR3 is 15 amino acids long. V was clipped by 2 bases and J by 4 bases; unmatched bases: 3.

CDR3 residues: CASNPGQGSPLHF. The DNA of the CDR3 is TGTGCCAGCAACCCCGGACAGGGATCACCCCTCCACTTT. This sequence joins TRBV5-4 and TRBJ1-6; the match to TRBD1 covers 8 bases. This CDR3 comprises 13 residues. Trimming at V came to 6 bases and at J to 10 bases, leaving 6 bases not matched to a gene. The germline V gene encodes CDR1 SGHNT and CDR2 YYREEE (reference sequence).

This clone came up a few times. This CDR3 is CASSLGQKNTEAFF. In nucleotides, the CDR3 is TGCGCCAGCAGCTTGGGGCAGAAGAACACTGAAGCTTTCTTT. J is TRBJ1-1 and V is TRBV5-1, with D uncertain. Germline V CDR1 and CDR2: SGHRS, YFSETQ. The V end lost 0 bases, the J end lost 1 base, and 7 bases lay between the germline ends. CDR3 length: 14 residues.

The chain employs TRBV5-4 and TRBJ2-7; TRBD2 matches 7 bases. V gave up 6 bases and J gave up 5 bases; unmatched junction bases: 8. The CDR3 contains 13 residues. Germline CDR1 reads SGHNT; CDR2 reads YYREEE (reference sequence). The CDR3, as DNA: TGTGCCAGCAACTCCGGGACTAAAGACGAGCAGTACTTC. Its translation: CASNSGTKDEQYF.